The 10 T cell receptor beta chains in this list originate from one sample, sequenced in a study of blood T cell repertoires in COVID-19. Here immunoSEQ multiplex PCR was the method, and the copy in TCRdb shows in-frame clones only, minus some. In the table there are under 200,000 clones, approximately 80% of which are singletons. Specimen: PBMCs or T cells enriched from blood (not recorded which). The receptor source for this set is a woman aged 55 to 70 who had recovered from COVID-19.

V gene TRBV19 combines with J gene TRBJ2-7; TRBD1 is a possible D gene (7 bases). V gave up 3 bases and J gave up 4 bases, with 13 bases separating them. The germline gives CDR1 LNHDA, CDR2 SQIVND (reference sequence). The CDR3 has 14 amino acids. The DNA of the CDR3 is TGTGCCAGTAGTATCGGCAGGGGGAGGTACGAGCAGTACTTC. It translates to CASSIGRGRYEQYF.

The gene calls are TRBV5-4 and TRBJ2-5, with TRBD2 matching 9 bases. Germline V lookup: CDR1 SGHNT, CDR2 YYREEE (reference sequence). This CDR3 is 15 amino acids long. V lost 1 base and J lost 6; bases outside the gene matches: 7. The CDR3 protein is CASSLWLAGRKTQYF. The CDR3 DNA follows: TGTGCCAGCAGCTTGTGGCTAGCGGGGCGAAAGACCCAGTACTTC.

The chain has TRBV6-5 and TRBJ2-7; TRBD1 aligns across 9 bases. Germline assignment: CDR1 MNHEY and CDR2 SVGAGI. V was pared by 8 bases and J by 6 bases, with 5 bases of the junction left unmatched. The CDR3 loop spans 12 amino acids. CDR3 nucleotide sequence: TGTGCCAGCCGGGACAGGGCTTTCGAGCAGTACTTC. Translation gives CASRDRAFEQYF.

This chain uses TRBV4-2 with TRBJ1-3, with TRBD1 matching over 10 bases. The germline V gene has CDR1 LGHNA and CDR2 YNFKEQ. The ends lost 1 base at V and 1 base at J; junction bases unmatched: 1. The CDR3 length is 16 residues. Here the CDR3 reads CASSQGQGASGNTIYF. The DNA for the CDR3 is TGTGCCAGCAGCCAAGGACAGGGGGCGTCTGGAAACACCATATATTTT.

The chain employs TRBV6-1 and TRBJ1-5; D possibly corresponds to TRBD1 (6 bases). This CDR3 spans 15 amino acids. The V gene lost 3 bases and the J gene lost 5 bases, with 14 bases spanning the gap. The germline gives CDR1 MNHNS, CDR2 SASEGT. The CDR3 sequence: CASSEVGANHQPQHF. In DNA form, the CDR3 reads TGTGCCAGCAGTGAGGTGGGGGCCAACCATCAGCCCCAGCATTTT.

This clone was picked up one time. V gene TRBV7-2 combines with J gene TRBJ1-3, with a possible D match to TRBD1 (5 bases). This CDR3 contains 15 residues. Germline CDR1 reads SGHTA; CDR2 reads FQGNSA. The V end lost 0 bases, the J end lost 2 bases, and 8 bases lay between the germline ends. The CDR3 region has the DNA TGTGCCAGCAGCTTAGCCACGGGGGCTGGAAACACCATATATTTT. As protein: CASSLATGAGNTIYF.

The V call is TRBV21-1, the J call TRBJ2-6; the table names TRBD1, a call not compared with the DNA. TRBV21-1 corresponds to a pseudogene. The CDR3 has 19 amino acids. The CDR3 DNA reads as TGTGCCAGCAGTCCTCCCGGGACAGCGACTTTTCTCGGGGCCAACGTCCTGATTTTC. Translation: CASSPPGTATFLGANVLIF.

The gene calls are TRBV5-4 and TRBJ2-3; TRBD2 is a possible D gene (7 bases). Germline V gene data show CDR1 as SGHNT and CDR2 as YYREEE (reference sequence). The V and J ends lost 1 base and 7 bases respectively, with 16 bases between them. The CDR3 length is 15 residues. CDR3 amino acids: CASSLRGGAPNTQYF. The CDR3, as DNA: TGTGCCAGCAGCTTGAGAGGGGGGGCCCCTAATACGCAGTATTTT.

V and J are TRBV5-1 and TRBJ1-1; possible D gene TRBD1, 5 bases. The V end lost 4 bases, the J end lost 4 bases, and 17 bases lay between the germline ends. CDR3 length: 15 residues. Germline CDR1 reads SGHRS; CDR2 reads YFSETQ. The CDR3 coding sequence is TGCGCCAGCAGCACCACGCAGGGTATTAGCACTGAAGCTTTCTTT. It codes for CASSTTQGISTEAFF.

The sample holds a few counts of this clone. CDR3 loop: CASSSSKTSGGIGTDTQYF. Here the CDR3 DNA reads TGCGCCAGCAGCTCCTCAAAGACTAGCGGGGGTATCGGCACAGATACGCAGTATTTT. The V call is TRBV5-1, the J call TRBJ2-3; TRBD2 matches 12 bases. J lost 1 base, V lost 3 bases, and 12 bases had no gene match. The CDR3 has 19 amino acids. Germline V gives CDR1 SGHRS, CDR2 YFSETQ.